The 27 T cell receptor beta chains given below trace back to one sample, sequenced in a study of blood T cell repertoires in COVID-19. Profiling relied on immunoSEQ multiplex PCR, and the TCRdb table lists in-frame clones only, not all of them. The table includes approximately 70,000 clones, over 65% detected once. Sequenced input: peripheral blood. These receptors came from a woman aged 70-85 years with acute or convalescent COVID-19.

This rearrangement joins TRBV4-1 to TRBJ2-2; TRBD1 aligns across 11 bases. V lost 3 bases to trimming and J lost 3 bases; unmatched junction nucleotides: 3. The germline V gene encodes CDR1 MGHRA and CDR2 YSYEKL. The CDR3 is made up of 16 amino acids. The CDR3 sequence is CASSHTGQGDTGELFF. In DNA form, the CDR3 reads TGCGCCAGCAGCCATACGGGACAGGGGGACACCGGGGAGCTGTTTTTT.

This clone was detected a few times. The rearrangement links TRBV18 to TRBJ1-2, with unresolved D. CDR1 is KGHSH and CDR2 is LQKENI in the germline V gene. This CDR3 is 13 amino acids long. V was clipped by 2 bases and J by 5 bases, with 9 bases between them. This chain's CDR3 is CASSPLAEYGYTF. The CDR3 nucleotides are TGTGCCAGCTCACCATTGGCGGAATATGGCTACACCTTC.

The chain has TRBV6-2 or TRBV6-3 and TRBJ1-2; no clear D. Germline V gene sequence: CDR1 MNHEY, CDR2 SVGEGT. The CDR3 sequence is 14 residues long. V lost 1 base and J 2 bases, leaving 8 bases between the germline ends. The CDR3 here is CASSYLGRNYGYTF. The CDR3 nucleotides read TGTGCCAGCAGTTACTTGGGCAGGAACTATGGCTACACCTTC.

This clone showed up just a few times. The same CDR3 can be traced to other DNA sequences in this sample. This chain's CDR3 is CATRTGTGDGYTF. The DNA of the CDR3 is TGTGCCACCCGGACAGGAACGGGCGATGGCTACACCTTC. V and J are TRBV19 and TRBJ1-2; TRBD1 agrees at 7 bases. This CDR3 region has 13 residues. In germline, CDR1 is LNHDA, CDR2 SQIVND (reference sequence). V gave up 10 bases and J gave up 6 bases; unmatched junction bases: 11.

Here the CDR3 DNA reads TGTGCCAGCAGCCCCACAGCAGGGGAAAGGTCCCAGTACTTC. Translated: CASSPTAGERSQYF. The J gene is TRBJ2-5, the V gene TRBV7-3; weak D call: TRBD1 (6 bases). Trimming took 5 bases from V and 9 from J, leaving 19 bases between them. Germline V gene lookup returns CDR1 SGHTA and CDR2 FQGTGA. The CDR3 extends over 14 amino acids.

This chain connects TRBV28 to TRBJ2-7; the match to TRBD2 covers 11 bases. The CDR3 extends over 16 amino acids. V lost 6 bases, J lost 6 bases, and 13 bases stayed unmatched. Germline CDR1 MDHEN, CDR2 SYDVKM. CDR3 sequence: CASRKGIAGGGREQYF. The CDR3 DNA is TGTGCCAGCAGGAAGGGGATAGCGGGAGGGGGCCGCGAGCAGTACTTC. The full variable domain, in which reference TRBV28 and TRBJ2-7 provide the parts outside the CDR3, is DVKVTQSSRYLVKRTGEKVFLECVQDMDHENMFWYRQDPGLGLRLIYFSYDVKMKEKGDIPEGYSVSREKKERFSLILESASTNQTSMYLCASRKGIAGGGREQYFGPGTRLTVT.

This clone was observed a few times. The chain couples TRBV6-1 to TRBJ1-2, with TRBD1 as a possible D gene (6 bases). Trimming left V 3 bases short and J 8 bases short, with 10 bases between. Germline-derived CDR1 and CDR2 are MNHNS and SASEGT. The CDR3 extends over 12 amino acids. For the CDR3, the DNA is TGTGCCAGCAGTGACGACAGGCGGGGCTACACCTTC. This gives the protein CASSDDRRGYTF.

This rearrangement joins TRBV5-1 to TRBJ1-5; 7 bases match TRBD1. CDR1 SGHRS and CDR2 YFSETQ come from the germline V gene. Unmatched junction bases numbered 10, after V lost 4 bases and J lost 9 bases. This CDR3 region has 14 residues. CDR3 bases: TGCGCCAGCAGCATCGGACAGGCCCAAGGGCCCCAGCATTTT. As protein: CASSIGQAQGPQHF.

The chain has TRBV2 and TRBJ2-3; D is possibly TRBD2 (6 bases). The germline V gene encodes CDR1 SNHLY and CDR2 FYNNEI. V lost 6 bases to trimming and J lost 10 bases, with 11 bases between them. The CDR3 spans 11 residues. The CDR3 nucleotides read TGTGCCAGCAGCCTGGGACTCCCGCAGTATTTT. Its protein is CASSLGLPQYF.

The chain links TRBV24-1 to TRBJ2-1, with D tentatively TRBD1 (5 bases). In germline, CDR1 is KGHDR, CDR2 SFDVKD. This CDR3 is 17 amino acids long. V was shortened by 3 bases and J by 5 bases, with 19 bases between the two germline ends. The CDR3 region is CATSDPAGPKGNNEQFF. CDR3 sequence (DNA): TGTGCCACCAGTGATCCCGCCGGACCCAAGGGGAACAATGAGCAGTTCTTC.

CDR3 in DNA: TGCGCCAGCAGCTTGGATCAGGGGGCAAAGGAGACCCAGTACTTC. Amino acids: CASSLDQGAKETQYF. This sequence joins TRBV5-1 and TRBJ2-5; TRBD1 matches at 8 bases. From germline, CDR1 is SGHRS and CDR2 YFSETQ. The CDR3 has 15 amino acids. The V and J ends lost 0 bases and 5 bases, in that order; junction bases with no gene match: 6.

This clone was recorded a few times. V is TRBV4-2 and J is TRBJ1-2; 7 nucleotides match TRBD1. The V gene end was trimmed by 2 bases and the J gene end by 3 bases; junction bases not matched to a gene: 3. The CDR3 totals 14 residues. Germline-derived CDR1 and CDR2 are LGHNA and YNFKEQ. The CDR3 DNA reads TGTGCCAGCAGCCAAATCGGGACAGACTATGGCTACACCTTC. Its translation: CASSQIGTDYGYTF.

The V and J genes are TRBV7-9 and TRBJ2-3, with TRBD1 matching 8 bases. The ends lost 0 bases at V and 2 bases at J; junction bases unmatched: 1. This CDR3 spans 15 amino acids. Germline V gives CDR1 SEHNR, CDR2 FQNEAQ (reference sequence). The DNA for the CDR3 is TGTGCCAGCAGCTTAGCCAGGGGGCCCACAGATACGCAGTATTTT. Residues: CASSLARGPTDTQYF. Full variable domain (remainder filled in from reference TRBV7-9 and TRBJ2-3): DTGVSQNPRHKITKRGQNVTFRCDPISEHNRLYWYRQTLGQGPEFLTYFQNEAQLEKSRLLSDRFSAERPKGSFSTLEIQRTEQGDSAMYLCASSLARGPTDTQYFGPGTRLTVL.

The chain recombines TRBV7-2 with TRBJ1-2, with D unresolved. CDR1 and CDR2 (germline): SGHTA, FQGNSA. The V and J ends lost 2 bases and 9 bases respectively, with 10 bases between them. This CDR3 is 12 amino acids long. The CDR3, as DNA: TGTGCCAGCAGCTTACTTATTCGTAGCTACACCTTC. Amino acid sequence: CASSLLIRSYTF.

The chain combines TRBV6-6 with TRBJ1-1; 7 nucleotides align to TRBD1. With 4 bases clipped from V and 0 bases from J, the junction kept 2 bases outside the gene matches. The CDR3 loop spans 14 amino acids. Germline values: CDR1 MNHNY, CDR2 SVGAGI (reference sequence). CDR3 in amino acids: CASSSQGLNTEAFF. In DNA, the CDR3 is TGTGCCAGCAGTTCACAGGGGCTGAACACTGAAGCTTTCTTT.

The chain joins TRBV19 to TRBJ1-3; tentative D call: TRBD1 (6 bases). Per germline, CDR1 LNHDA and CDR2 SQIVND (reference sequence). With 6 bases removed from V and 2 bases from J, the gap between germline ends came to 17 bases. The CDR3 spans 16 residues. The CDR3 bases are TGTGCCAGTAGCGGAAATTTACAGGGAACTGGAAACACCATATATTTT. This translates into CASSGNLQGTGNTIYF.

The rearrangement joins TRBV25-1 to TRBJ2-7, with 8 nucleotides matching TRBD1. Trimming at V came to 4 bases and at J to 1 base, leaving 6 bases not matched to a gene. The CDR3 is 15 amino acids. The V gene's germline CDR1 is MGHDK and CDR2 SYGVNS. In DNA, the CDR3 is TGTGCCAGCAGTGGAGACAGGGGAAGGTCCTACGAGCAGTACTTC. It specifies CASSGDRGRSYEQYF.

The chain is built from TRBV3-1 (or the pseudogene TRBV3-2) and TRBJ2-2; D may be TRBD2 (5 bases). The germline V and J ends were trimmed by 1 base and 5 bases, with 14 bases remaining between them. The CDR3 consists of 16 residues. Germline CDR1 is LGHDT and CDR2 is YNNKEL (reference sequence). The CDR3 DNA sequence: TGTGCCAGCAGCCAAGGCATTCGTAGAGGGACCGGGGAGCTGTTTTTT. Translated: CASSQGIRRGTGELFF.

V and J are TRBV30 and TRBJ2-3; D is possibly TRBD1 (6 bases). Trimming cost V 5 bases and J 7 bases, with 16 bases left between them. This CDR3 has 13 residues. Germline loops: CDR1 GTSNPN, CDR2 SVGIG (reference sequence). Here the CDR3 DNA reads TGTGCCTGGCTTCAGGGGCCGGTGCATACGCAGTATTTT. It is translated as CAWLQGPVHTQYF.

The chain combines TRBV7-2 with TRBJ2-3, with TRBD2 identical over 7 bases. J was trimmed by 3 bases and V by 1 base; bases with no gene match: 4. Germline V gene lookup returns CDR1 SGHTA and CDR2 FQGNSA. CDR3 length equals 15 residues. The DNA of the CDR3 is TGTGCCAGCAGCTTAGGACTAGCCACAACAGATACGCAGTATTTT. It codes for CASSLGLATTDTQYF.

This chain uses TRBV19 with TRBJ1-5; 12 nucleotides align to TRBD1. CDR3 size: 16 residues. Germline V gives CDR1 LNHDA, CDR2 SQIVND (reference sequence). The junction had 6 bases not matched to a gene; V was cut back by 3 bases and J by 6 bases. The DNA of the CDR3 is TGTGCCAGTAGTATCCCGGGACAGGGGGCGCGTCAGCCCCAGCATTTT. Protein: CASSIPGQGARQPQHF. Supplemented by reference TRBV19 and TRBJ1-5, the full variable domain reads DGGITQSPKYLFRKEGQNVTLSCEQNLNHDAMYWYRQDPGQGLRLIYYSQIVNDFQKGDIAEGYSVSREKKESFPLTVTSAQKNPTAFYLCASSIPGQGARQPQHFGDGTRLSIL.

This clone was seen a few times. The gene calls are TRBV12-3 or TRBV12-4 and TRBJ2-7; TRBD2 might be the D (5 bases). This CDR3 has 13 residues. Between the trimmed V and J ends, which lost 5 bases and 2 bases, there was a span of 10 bases. In DNA form, the CDR3 reads TGTGCCAGCAGTCGTGGACTGCCCTACGAGCAGTACTTC. Protein product: CASSRGLPYEQYF.

Of note for this clone: The junction and the germline gene differ at one end; a read error may be behind it. The gene calls are TRBV27 and TRBJ1-1; tentative D call: TRBD1 (5 bases). The CDR3 has 14 residues. The germline V gene encodes CDR1 MNHEY and CDR2 SMNVEV (reference sequence). The CDR3 DNA reads as TGTGCCAGCACTTTACGGGGGGGTAACACTGAAGCTTTCTTT. Translation: CASTLRGGNTEAFF.

CDR3 loop: CASSQTTNTEAFF. The CDR3 DNA reads as TGCGCCAGCAGCCAAACAACGAACACTGAAGCTTTCTTT. This chain links TRBV4-3 with TRBJ1-1; D gene ambiguous. Germline V gene sequence: CDR1 LGHNA, CDR2 YSLEER. V lost 2 bases to trimming and J lost 1 base, with 5 bases between them. This CDR3 has 13 amino acids.

This clone was observed once. The chain combines TRBV6-5 with TRBJ2-7, with 7 positions matching TRBD1. V was clipped by 5 bases and J by 3 bases; unmatched bases: 4. CDR1 is MNHEY and CDR2 is SVGAGI in the germline V gene. The CDR3 consists of 13 residues. The CDR3 sequence: CASSRTGNYEQYF. In DNA form, the CDR3 reads TGTGCCAGCAGTAGGACAGGAAACTACGAGCAGTACTTC.

The rearrangement uses TRBV5-6 and TRBJ2-2; tentatively, D is TRBD2 (5 bases). V was cut by 0 bases and J by 5 bases, with 17 bases left in between. The germline CDR1 and CDR2 sequences are SGHDT and YYEEEE. This CDR3 region has 17 residues. CDR3 in amino acids: CASSLGGIAIATGELFF. In DNA, the CDR3 is TGTGCCAGCAGCTTGGGAGGGATAGCGATTGCAACCGGGGAGCTGTTTTTT.

This clone was picked up many times. This CDR3 is CASSYDNRNNSPLHF. The CDR3 DNA is TGTGCCAGCAGTTACGATAACAGGAATAATTCACCCCTCCACTTT. The chain employs TRBV6-5 and TRBJ1-6; tentative D call: TRBD1 (5 bases). The germline V gene encodes CDR1 MNHEY and CDR2 SVGAGI. This CDR3 is 15 amino acids long. Trimming removed 2 bases at V and 5 bases at J, with 10 bases between.